A selection of T cell receptor beta chains follows, all from one sample in a study of sequential checkpoint blockade in melanoma. The method was immunoSEQ multiplex PCR; TCRdb's version includes in-frame clones alone and lacks a portion of them. The data show around 22,000 clones, around 65% seen once. The input for sequencing was CD8+ T cells sorted from blood (inferred from file names), taken from a patient given nivolumab and ipilimumab in sequence. The receptors were sampled from a human donor with melanoma. CDR3s include the opening cysteine and the closing phenylalanine or tryptophan. A D gene is named only where the DNA matches it firmly. Size is omitted from some rows. Given values are once, few, many or a class for expanded clones.

TRBV13	TRBJ2-6	NA	NA	TGTGCCAGCAGCGCCCTGGACTTTGTCCTGACTTTC	CASSALDFVLTF
TRBV10-3	TRBJ2-7	NA	NA	TGTGCCATCAGTGAGACAGCCTACGAGCAGTACTTC	CAISETAYEQYF
TRBV7-3	TRBJ2-4	TRBD1	NA	TGTGCCAGCAGCCCGGGACAGGGGAACATTCAGTACTTC	CASSPGQGNIQYF
TRBV7-3	TRBJ2-3	NA	NA	TGTGCCAGCAGCTCCGGCACAGATACGCAGTATTTT	CASSSGTDTQYF
TRBV25-1	TRBJ2-7	NA	NA	TGTGCCAGCAGCCCTCCAGGTTACGAGCAGTACTTC	CASSPPGYEQYF
TRBV5-1	TRBJ2-4	TRBD2	NA	TGCGCCAGCAGTCCTAGACTAGCGGGGGCCAAAAACATTCAGTACTTC	CASSPRLAGAKNIQYF
TRBV27	TRBJ1-4	TRBD1	NA	TGTGCCAGCAGTCCCGGACAGGGGAGGCGGAAACTGTTTTTT	CASSPGQGRRKLFF
TRBV5-4	TRBJ2-3	TRBD2	few	TGTGCCAGCAGCCAAGAGAGGGGCGGGGGGGCCTCAGATACGCAGTATTTT	CASSQERGGGASDTQYF
TRBV6-1	TRBJ2-6	NA	NA	TGTGCCAGCAGCGTGGACAACTCTGGGGCCAACGTCCTGACTTTC	CASSVDNSGANVLTF
TRBV13	TRBJ1-1	NA	medium-sized	TGTGCCAGCAGCTTAGGCCAAGAGGTTGGTGCTTTCTTT	CASSLGQEVGAFF
TRBV5-4	TRBJ2-7	NA	NA	TGTGCCAGCAGCGGGGCTGCCCCCTACGAGCAGTACTTC	CASSGAAPYEQYF
TRBV5-4	TRBJ2-2	NA	few	TGTGCCAGCAGCTTACAGGGTTCGAACACCGGGGAGCTGTTTTTT	CASSLQGSNTGELFF
TRBV9	TRBJ2-2	NA	NA	TGTGCCAGCAGCGTAGCTTACACCGGGGAGCTGTTTTTT	CASSVAYTGELFF
TRBV27	TRBJ1-5	NA	NA	TGTGCCAGCCGAACGGGGTACAGCAATCAGCCCCAGCATTTT	CASRTGYSNQPQHF
TRBV2	TRBJ1-6	NA	NA	TGTGCCAGCTTAATCACTCAACGCGGCCTTGATAATTCACCCCTCCACTTT	CASLITQRGLDNSPLHF
TRBV6-6	TRBJ2-1	NA	NA	TGTGCCAGCACCCCTTGGCGGGGAAGGGATGAGCAGTTCTTC	CASTPWRGRDEQFF
TRBV21-1	TRBJ2-3	NA	NA	TGTGCCAGCAGCCGTAGCGGGGTCGTCACAGATACGCAGTATTTT	CASSRSGVVTDTQYF